This T cell receptor (beta chain) was sequenced during a study of radiotherapy plus CTLA-4 blockade in lung cancer. About the study: Around 18% of enrolled patients responded objectively, and roughly 30% had disease control.

Remarks on this clone: What it binds is not known.

The protocol was immunoSEQ multiplex PCR, while the TCRdb copy is restricted to in-frame clones and leaves out a portion. This table holds around 82,000 clones, 78% found once. Germline CDR1 reads SGHVS; CDR2 reads FQNEAQ. The ends were cut back, 2 bases at V and 3 bases at J, with 14 bases in the middle. The CDR3 spans 15 residues. Study findings and constraints: Blood TCR clones of tumor origin expanded after radiotherapy plus ipilimumab.

The sample here was peripheral blood, taken from a patient treated with radiotherapy plus ipilimumab. The receptor was derived from a human donor with non-small cell lung cancer whose response to radiotherapy plus ipilimumab could not be evaluated. Some clones in this sample may be carry-over from other donors' samples. The chain combines TRBV7-8 with TRBJ2-7, with TRBD1 as a possible D gene (5 bases). DNA of the CDR3: TGTGCCAGCAGCTTAAGGCAGGGTAGCTACTACGAGCAGTACTTC. Its protein is CASSLRQGSYYEQYF.